This T cell receptor (beta chain) was recorded in a study of beta chain features in type 1 diabetes. The V gene lost 8 bases and the J gene lost 0 bases, with 16 bases spanning the gap. The CDR3 sequence is 16 residues long. Per the germline V gene, CDR1 is MDHEN and CDR2 is SYDVKM. TCRB transcripts that were expressed got sequenced, as all of the isolated RNA had been reverse transcribed. The assay was immunoSEQ multiplex PCR, and TCRdb's table has in-frame clones only and misses some. The table has around 400,000 clones, about 14% seen once; the top ten hold approximately 0.019%. The rearrangement uses TRBV28 and TRBJ2-2, with D unresolved. Input material: naive CD4+ T cells from blood. This receptor was taken from a woman between 18 and 29 years old in good health. The CDR3 region has the DNA TGTGCCAGCGCGTCCGGAGTGGTCGCGAACACCGGGGAGCTGTTTTTT. Its translation: CASASGVVANTGELFF.